What follows are 23 T cell receptor beta chains derived from one specimen sequenced in a study of PD-1 blockade in classical Hodgkin lymphoma. The repertoire was sequenced with immunoSEQ multiplex PCR; TCRdb's copy has only in-frame clones and lacks some. The repertoire includes some 22,000 clones, about four fifths of them detected once, and about a sixth sits in the top ten. Each and every patient relapsed after autologous stem cell transplantation, and patients got differing brentuximab vedotin exposure. Sample: peripheral blood mononuclear cells (PBMCs), taken before the second cycle of nivolumab. These receptor sequences come from a human donor with classical Hodgkin lymphoma.

Concerning this clone: A junction end diverges from the germline sequence, so it may reflect a read error. The chain combines TRBV7-9 with TRBJ1-1; no definite D call. Germline lookup yields CDR1 SEHNR and CDR2 FQNEAQ (reference sequence). The length of the CDR3 is 13 residues. The CDR3 loop reads CANSLDGRGKAFF. The CDR3 bases are TGTGCCAACAGCTTAGATGGTCGGGGAAAAGCTTTCTTT.

V and J are TRBV5-4 and TRBJ2-5; 8 nucleotides line up with TRBD2. The length of the CDR3 is 15 residues. V lost 4 bases to trimming and J lost 5 bases; unmatched junction nucleotides: 10. Germline V gene data show CDR1 as SGHNT and CDR2 as YYREEE (reference sequence). The CDR3: CASSPGGGLVETQYF. DNA for the CDR3: TGTGCCAGCAGCCCCGGGGGGGGCTTGGTGGAGACCCAGTACTTC.

The chain has TRBV4-3 and TRBJ1-1, with TRBD1 matching 8 bases. The CDR3 totals 15 residues. Per germline, CDR1 LGHNA and CDR2 YSLEER. Trimming at V came to 4 bases and at J to 10 bases, leaving 14 bases not matched to a gene. The CDR3: CASSPPGQVTHGAFF. In nucleotides, the CDR3 is TGCGCCAGCAGCCCGCCGGGACAGGTGACCCATGGAGCTTTCTTT.

The chain uses TRBV5-1 and TRBJ1-2, with 7 bases matching TRBD1. The CDR3 has 19 residues. Germline assignment: CDR1 SGHRS and CDR2 YFSETQ. V gave up 1 base and J gave up 0 bases; unmatched junction bases: 15. CDR3 nucleotides: TGCGCCAGCAGCTTGAGAGGAACAACCTATGGACAGGCTAACTATGGCTACACCTTC. Translation gives CASSLRGTTYGQANYGYTF.

This clone appeared a single time. This chain joins TRBV27 and TRBJ2-7; maybe TRBD1 (5 bases). Trimming left V 5 bases short and J 3 bases short, with 8 bases between. The CDR3 is 12 amino acids. Germline loops: CDR1 MNHEY, CDR2 SMNVEV (reference sequence). The CDR3 here is CASSPQGYEQYV. CDR3 in DNA: TGTGCCAGCAGTCCTCAGGGCTACGAGCAGTACGTC.

The sample holds a few counts of this clone. The V gene is TRBV10-2, the J gene TRBJ2-1, with D possibly called TRBD1 or TRBD2 (5 bases each). The germline V gene encodes CDR1 WSHSY and CDR2 SAAADI. Deletions cut 2 bases from V and 12 bases from J, with 32 bases between. The CDR3 loop spans 19 amino acids. The CDR3: CASSELGRDVAVRAPWQFF. The CDR3 DNA reads TGCGCCAGCAGTGAGCTGGGACGGGATGTTGCCGTTAGGGCCCCATGGCAGTTCTTC.

This chain joins TRBV7-9 and TRBJ1-1; no clear D. Germline CDR1 reads SEHNR; CDR2 reads FQNEAQ (reference sequence). The CDR3 loop spans 13 amino acids. Trimming took off 3 bases at V and 10 bases at J, with 15 bases between the two ends. Here the CDR3 reads CASSFGSLLGAFF. CDR3 coding DNA: TGTGCCAGCAGCTTCGGCAGCCTCCTTGGAGCTTTCTTT.

The chain combines TRBV6-6 with TRBJ2-7, with D maybe TRBD1 (6 bases). Trimming stripped 2 bases from V and 6 bases from J, with 14 bases between. This CDR3 has 14 amino acids. The V gene's germline CDR1 is MNHNY and CDR2 SVGAGI (reference sequence). The CDR3 here is CASSYGARGGEQYV. CDR3 in DNA: TGTGCCAGCAGTTACGGTGCCAGGGGTGGCGAGCAGTACGTC.

The V gene is TRBV4-2, the J gene TRBJ2-7, with D unresolved. The CDR3 is made up of 13 amino acids. CDR1 is LGHNA, CDR2 YNFKEQ, per germline. V was trimmed by 5 bases and J by 3 bases, leaving 11 bases between them. CDR3 region: CASSFFESYEQYV. Written as DNA, the CDR3 is TGTGCCAGCAGCTTCTTTGAAAGCTACGAGCAGTACGTC.

The chain links TRBV11-2 to TRBJ2-7; D is unresolved. CDR3 length: 12 amino acids. CDR1 is SGHAT and CDR2 is FQNNGV in the germline V gene. Trimming left V 5 bases short and J 7 bases short, with 12 bases between. The CDR3 DNA sequence: TGTGCCAGCAGCCGCGACTGGGGTGAGCAGTACGTC. This translates into CASSRDWGEQYV.

The chain carries TRBV12-5 and TRBJ1-2; no clear D. CDR3 size: 14 residues. Germline V gene data show CDR1 as LGHNT and CDR2 as FRNRAP. V lost 3 bases, J lost 2 bases, and 10 bases lay in between. The CDR3 DNA reads TGTGCTAGTGGTTTCAACACGGCGAACTATGGCTACACCTTC. It is translated as CASGFNTANYGYTF.

The chain has TRBV29-1 and TRBJ2-7, with D perhaps matching TRBD1 (5 bases). Trimming pared 4 bases from V and 0 bases from J, leaving 10 bases between. The CDR3 sequence is 13 residues long. The V gene's germline CDR1 is SQVTM and CDR2 ANQGSEA. CDR3 coding DNA: TGCAGCGTTGGGACAATAGGCTCCTACGAGCAGTACTTC. It encodes CSVGTIGSYEQYF.

The chain employs TRBV7-2 and TRBJ1-2; D is unclear. The germline V gene has CDR1 SGHTA and CDR2 FQGNSA. There are 13 residues in the CDR3. The V end was cut by 5 bases, the J end by 8 bases, with 15 bases between. CDR3 in DNA: TGTGCCAGCAGCCTGGTTTGGGGTGGCGGCTACACCTTC. This translates into CASSLVWGGGYTF. The full variable domain, completed using reference TRBV7-2 and TRBJ1-2, is GAGVSQSPSNKVTEKGKDVELRCDPISGHTALYWYRQSLGQGLEFLIYFQGNSAPDKSGLPSDRFSAERTGGSVSTLTIQRTQQEDSAVYLCASSLVWGGGYTFGSGTRLTVV.

V is TRBV19 and J is TRBJ2-2; weak D call: TRBD1 (5 bases). Trimming pared 3 bases from V and 0 bases from J, leaving 8 bases between. Germline lookup yields CDR1 LNHDA and CDR2 SQIVND (reference sequence). The CDR3 extends over 15 amino acids. The CDR3: CASSMLGANTGELFF. In DNA, the CDR3 is TGTGCCAGTAGTATGCTAGGGGCGAACACCGGGGAGCTGTTTTTT.

This chain uses TRBV6-5 with TRBJ2-3; D perhaps matches TRBD2 (6 bases). Germline V CDR1 and CDR2: MNHEY, SVGAGI. This CDR3 region has 14 residues. V shed 2 bases and J shed 6 bases, with 12 bases lying between them. In DNA form, the CDR3 reads TGTGCCAGCAGTTACCTCGCAGGGAGGGATACGCAGTATTTT. This codes for CASSYLAGRDTQYF.

The rearrangement joins TRBV19 to TRBJ2-5; the match to TRBD2 covers 9 bases. The CDR3 runs 20 residues. Germline CDR1 and CDR2: LNHDA and SQIVND (reference sequence). The J segment lost 3 bases and the V segment lost 4 bases, leaving 21 bases of the junction unmatched. The CDR3 nucleotides are TGTGCCAGTAGTACCTCAATACCCGCTGGCGGGAGGGGGGGTAAAGAGACCCAGTACTTC. Translating it yields CASSTSIPAGGRGGKETQYF.

The rearrangement joins TRBV5-1 to TRBJ1-2; the match to TRBD1 covers 7 bases. V gave up 7 bases and J gave up 6 bases; unmatched junction bases: 12. The germline V gene encodes CDR1 SGHRS and CDR2 YFSETQ. The length of the CDR3 is 14 residues. CDR3 nucleotide sequence: TGCGCCAGCTCCTCAAGGAGGGGGCCCGATGGCTACACCTTC. Translating gives CASSSRRGPDGYTF.

V is TRBV27 and J is TRBJ2-7, with D possibly being TRBD1 (6 bases). The CDR3 loop spans 13 amino acids. Germline CDR1 is MNHEY and CDR2 is SMNVEV (reference sequence). V shed 6 bases and J shed 2 bases, with 11 bases lying between them. This CDR3 reads CASRNGQTYEQYV. CDR3 DNA sequence: TGTGCCAGCAGGAACGGACAGACCTACGAGCAGTACGTC.

CDR3 loop: CASSQVLGTDYGYTF. The DNA of the CDR3 is TGCGCCAGCAGCCAAGTTCTGGGTACGGACTATGGCTACACCTTC. J is TRBJ1-2 and V is TRBV4-1; D not resolved. Germline V lookup: CDR1 MGHRA, CDR2 YSYEKL. The CDR3 spans 15 residues. The V gene lost 1 base and the J gene lost 3 bases, with 12 bases spanning the gap.

The V gene is TRBV7-2, the J gene TRBJ1-6; D not certain. Looked up from germline, CDR1 is SGHTA and CDR2 is FQGNSA. This CDR3 spans 17 amino acids. V was trimmed by 3 bases and J by 0 bases, leaving 12 bases between them. The chain's CDR3 is CASSFVGGRSYNSPLHF. The CDR3 nucleotides read TGTGCCAGCAGCTTTGTTGGCGGTCGCTCCTATAATTCACCCCTCCACTTT.

This chain joins TRBV5-1 and TRBJ2-4; 7 bases map to TRBD1. This CDR3 has 14 amino acids. Germline V gene data show CDR1 as SGHRS and CDR2 as YFSETQ. Trimming cost V 4 bases and J 8 bases; bases outside gene matches: 9. This CDR3 is CASSEDRVGDIQYF. The CDR3 DNA reads TGCGCCAGCAGCGAAGACAGGGTAGGGGACATTCAGTACTTC.

This chain uses TRBV9 with TRBJ2-1; unclear D gene. From germline, CDR1 is SGDLS and CDR2 YYNGEE. This CDR3 has 12 residues. Trimming took 5 bases from V and 1 from J, leaving 4 bases between them. CDR3 loop: CASRGSYNEQFF. The CDR3 DNA sequence: TGTGCCAGCAGAGGGTCCTACAATGAGCAGTTCTTC.

This clone is categorized as medium-sized (0.01 to 0.1%). V usage is TRBV5-6 and J usage is TRBJ2-7; 8 nucleotides agree with TRBD2. This CDR3 spans 13 amino acids. V lost 0 bases, J lost 4 bases, and 0 bases stayed unmatched. Germline loops: CDR1 SGHDT, CDR2 YYEEEE. Written as DNA, the CDR3 is TGTGCCAGCAGCTTGGGCGGGGGGTACGAGCAGTACTTC. The encoded protein is CASSLGGGYEQYF.